Presented here are 10 T cell receptor beta chains from one specimen sequenced in a study of blood T cells in healthy people across ages. Through a sample-barcoded 5' primer and a J-beta primer mix, a second PCR was run for roughly 6 to 12 cycles. TCRdb redid the calling of the 5' RACE reads with MiXCR, one entry per CDR3 protein. This sample has approximately 800,000 distinct CDR3 sequences; around 25% occur once, and the top ten carry 3% to 4.5%. These records were also assigned to another study, of T cells of mothers and their children.

The sample consisted of blood. These receptors were taken from a boy aged 5-17 years in good health.

This chain joins TRBV27 and TRBJ1-4; D not certain. CDR1 and CDR2 (germline): MNHEY, SMNVEV (reference sequence). Trimming removed 5 bases at V and 8 bases at J, with 12 bases between. There are 13 residues in the CDR3. CDR3 DNA sequence: TGTGCCAGCAGTCAGAGGGTTGGGGAAAAACTGTTTTTT. Amino acids: CASSQRVGEKLFF.

This sequence joins TRBV20-1 and TRBJ2-3; D possibly uses TRBD1 or TRBD2 (5 bases each). Looked up from germline, CDR1 is DFQATT and CDR2 is SNEGSKA (reference sequence). The CDR3 totals 15 residues. V gave up 6 bases and J gave up 2 bases, with 18 bases separating them. The CDR3 DNA reads as TGCAGTGCCTCGTGGGACCCGGGTAACACAGATACGCAGTATTTT. Translated, it gives CSASWDPGNTDTQYF.

The chain joins TRBV28 to TRBJ2-3; D could derive from TRBD1 or TRBD2 (5 bases each). Per germline, CDR1 MDHEN and CDR2 SYDVKM. V was pared by 6 bases and J by 2 bases, with 18 bases between. CDR3 length: 16 amino acids. CDR3 DNA: TGTGCCAGCAGACGTACCGGGACGGTTCTCACAGATACGCAGTATTTT. Its protein is CASRRTGTVLTDTQYF.

This clonotype was counted only a few times. The J gene is TRBJ1-1, the V gene TRBV4-1; D remains ambiguous. The germline gives CDR1 MGHRA, CDR2 YSYEKL. V dropped 0 bases and J dropped 4 bases, with 9 bases sitting between them. The length of the CDR3 is 14 residues. CDR3 in amino acids: CASSQDPTGTEAFF. The CDR3 DNA sequence: TGCGCCAGCAGCCAAGATCCGACCGGCACTGAAGCTTTCTTT.

The genes are TRBV4-1 and TRBJ2-5; 9 bases are a match to TRBD1. The end of the DNA fits TRBJ2-7 better, so the J call may be wrong. CDR1 is MGHRA and CDR2 is YSYEKL in the germline V gene. CDR3 length equals 15 residues. CDR3 nucleotides: TGCGCCAGCAGCCAAGAGGGACAGGGCTCCTACGAGCAGTACTTC. Translation: CASSQEGQGSYEQYF.

This clonotype was recorded a few times. This sequence joins TRBV29-1 and TRBJ2-6; tentatively, D is TRBD1 (6 bases). CDR3 length: 16 amino acids. CDR1 is SQVTM and CDR2 is ANQGSEA in the germline V gene. V was trimmed by 8 bases and J by 0 bases, leaving 17 bases between them. CDR3 nucleotides: TGCAGCCCGAGGACAGCCACAAGCTCTGGGGCCAACGTCCTGACTTTC. This translates into CSPRTATSSGANVLTF.

In this sample, this clonotype turned up a few times. The germline gene is not matched at one end of the junction; a read error may be the cause. The V call is TRBV6-4, the J call TRBJ2-5; no definite D call. The DNA end is more similar to TRBJ2-7, so the J call may be wrong. Germline loops: CDR1 MRHNA, CDR2 SNTAGT. The CDR3 contains 15 residues. CDR3 residues: CASSDSIWISYEQYF. The CDR3 bases are TGTGCTAGCAGTGACTCGATATGGATATCCTACGAGCAGTACTTC.

The CDR3 spells CASSQEPQRLSGNTIYF. CDR3 coding DNA: TGCGCCAGCAGCCAAGAACCACAGAGACTCTCTGGAAACACCATATATTTT. V and J are TRBV4-1 and TRBJ1-3; no firm D call. This CDR3 is built from 17 residues. Germline values: CDR1 MGHRA, CDR2 YSYEKL. Trimming stripped 0 bases from V and 0 bases from J, with 12 bases between.

J is TRBJ2-5 and V is TRBV7-9; 9 nucleotides align to TRBD1. The J call is doubtful: the DNA matches TRBJ2-1 better. CDR1 is SEHNR and CDR2 is FQNEAQ in the germline V gene (reference sequence). CDR3 size: 16 residues. CDR3 residues: CASSSYRQGEGNEQFF. The CDR3 DNA reads as TGTGCCAGCAGCTCGTACCGACAGGGGGAAGGCAATGAGCAGTTCTTC.

This chain connects TRBV28 to TRBJ2-1; no clear D. The CDR3 runs to 13 residues. Germline assignment: CDR1 MDHEN and CDR2 SYDVKM. V lost 3 bases and J 4 bases, leaving 7 bases between the germline ends. CDR3 bases: TGTGCCAGCAGTTTCGTAGTGTACAATGAGCAGTTCTTC. It translates to CASSFVVYNEQFF.